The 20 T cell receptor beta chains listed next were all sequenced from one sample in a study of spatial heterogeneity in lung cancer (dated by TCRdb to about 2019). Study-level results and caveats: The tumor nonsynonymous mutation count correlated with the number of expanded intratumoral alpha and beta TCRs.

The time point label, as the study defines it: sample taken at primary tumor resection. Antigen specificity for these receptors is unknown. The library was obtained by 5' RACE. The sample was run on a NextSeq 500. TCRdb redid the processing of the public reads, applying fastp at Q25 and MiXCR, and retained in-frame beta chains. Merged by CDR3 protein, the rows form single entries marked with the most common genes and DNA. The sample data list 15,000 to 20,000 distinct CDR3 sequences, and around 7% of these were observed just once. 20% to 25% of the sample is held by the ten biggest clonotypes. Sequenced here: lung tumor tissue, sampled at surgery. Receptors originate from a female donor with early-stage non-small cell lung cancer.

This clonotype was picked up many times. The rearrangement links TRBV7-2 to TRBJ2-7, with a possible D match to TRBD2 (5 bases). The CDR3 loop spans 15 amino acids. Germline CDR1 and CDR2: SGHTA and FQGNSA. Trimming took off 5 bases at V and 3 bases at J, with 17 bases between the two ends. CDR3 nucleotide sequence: TGTGCCAGCAGCCAGGACCCCCAGCGGAGCTACGAGCAGTACTTC. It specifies CASSQDPQRSYEQYF.

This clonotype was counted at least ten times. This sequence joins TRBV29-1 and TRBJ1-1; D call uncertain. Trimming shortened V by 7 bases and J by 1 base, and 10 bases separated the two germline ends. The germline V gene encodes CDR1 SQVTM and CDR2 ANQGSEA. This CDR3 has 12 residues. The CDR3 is CSAAGRNTEAFF. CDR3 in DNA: TGCAGCGCTGCGGGCAGGAACACTGAAGCTTTCTTT. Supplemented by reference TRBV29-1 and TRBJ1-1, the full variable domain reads SAVISQKPSRDICQRGTSLTIQCQVDSQVTMMFWYRQQPGQSLTLIATANQGSEATYESGFVIDKFPISRPNLTFSTLTVSNMSPEDSSIYLCSAAGRNTEAFFGQGTRLTVV.

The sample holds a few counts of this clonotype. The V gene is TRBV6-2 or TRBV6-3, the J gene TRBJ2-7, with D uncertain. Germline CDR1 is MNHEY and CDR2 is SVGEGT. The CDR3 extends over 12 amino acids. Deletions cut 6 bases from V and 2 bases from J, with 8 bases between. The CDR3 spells CASSPHPYEQYF. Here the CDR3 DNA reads TGTGCCAGCAGCCCGCACCCCTACGAGCAGTACTTC.

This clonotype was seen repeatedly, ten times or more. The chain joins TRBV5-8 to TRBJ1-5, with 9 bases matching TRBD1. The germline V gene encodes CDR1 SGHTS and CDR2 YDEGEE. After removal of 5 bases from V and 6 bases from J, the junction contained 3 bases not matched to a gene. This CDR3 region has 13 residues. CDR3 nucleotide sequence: TGTGCCAGCAGTACAGGGGGCCTTCAGCCCCAGCATTTT. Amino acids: CASSTGGLQPQHF.

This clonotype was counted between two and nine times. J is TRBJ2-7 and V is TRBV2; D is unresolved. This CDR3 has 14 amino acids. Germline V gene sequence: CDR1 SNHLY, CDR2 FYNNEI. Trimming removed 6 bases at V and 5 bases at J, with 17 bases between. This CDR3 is CASSPSGVRHEQYF. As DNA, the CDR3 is TGTGCCAGCAGCCCAAGTGGGGTAAGACACGAGCAGTACTTC. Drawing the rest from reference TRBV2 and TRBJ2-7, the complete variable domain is EPEVTQTPSHQVTQMGQEVILRCVPISNHLYFYWYRQILGQKVEFLVSFYNNEISEKSEIFDDQFSVERPDGSNFTLKIRSTKLEDSAMYFCASSPSGVRHEQYFGPGTRLTVT.

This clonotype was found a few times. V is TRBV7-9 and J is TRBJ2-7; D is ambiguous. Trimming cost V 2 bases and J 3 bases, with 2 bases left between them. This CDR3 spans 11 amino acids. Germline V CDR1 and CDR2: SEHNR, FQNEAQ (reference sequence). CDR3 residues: CASSLFYEQYF. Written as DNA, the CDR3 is TGTGCCAGCAGCTTATTCTACGAGCAGTACTTC.

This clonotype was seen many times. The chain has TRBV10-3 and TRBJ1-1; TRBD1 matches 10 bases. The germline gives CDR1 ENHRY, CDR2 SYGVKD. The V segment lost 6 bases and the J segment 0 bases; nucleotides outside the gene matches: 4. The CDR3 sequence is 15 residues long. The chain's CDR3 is CAIRGQGGMNTEAFF. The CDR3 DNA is TGTGCCATCAGAGGACAGGGGGGAATGAACACTGAAGCTTTCTTT.

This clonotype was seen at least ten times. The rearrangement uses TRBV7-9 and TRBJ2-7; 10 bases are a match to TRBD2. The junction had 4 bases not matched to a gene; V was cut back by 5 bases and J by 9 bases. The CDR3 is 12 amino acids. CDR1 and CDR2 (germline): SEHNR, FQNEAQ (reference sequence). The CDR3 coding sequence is TGTGCCAGCAGCCAGAGGACTAGCGGGCAGTACTTC. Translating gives CASSQRTSGQYF.

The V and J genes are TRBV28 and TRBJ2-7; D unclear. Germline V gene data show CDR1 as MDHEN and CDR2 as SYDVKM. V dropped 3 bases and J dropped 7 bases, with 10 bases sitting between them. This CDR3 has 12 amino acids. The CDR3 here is CASSFSQTEQYF. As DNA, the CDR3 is TGTGCCAGCAGTTTCTCACAGACAGAGCAGTACTTC. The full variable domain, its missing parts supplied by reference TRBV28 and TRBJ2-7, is DVKVTQSSRYLVKRTGEKVFLECVQDMDHENMFWYRQDPGLGLRLIYFSYDVKMKEKGDIPEGYSVSREKKERFSLILESASTNQTSMYLCASSFSQTEQYFGPGTRLTVT.

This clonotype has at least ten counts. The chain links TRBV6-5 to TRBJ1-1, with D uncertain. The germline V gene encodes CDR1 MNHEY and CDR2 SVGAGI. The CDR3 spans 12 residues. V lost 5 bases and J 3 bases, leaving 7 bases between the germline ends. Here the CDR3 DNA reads TGTGCCAGCAGTCCTGGTTACACTGAAGCTTTCTTT. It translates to CASSPGYTEAFF.

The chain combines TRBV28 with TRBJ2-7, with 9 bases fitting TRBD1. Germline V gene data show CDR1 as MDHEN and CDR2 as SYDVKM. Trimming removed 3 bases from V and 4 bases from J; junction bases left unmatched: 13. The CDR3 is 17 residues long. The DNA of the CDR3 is TGTGCCAGCAGTTTCCTCCGGAGACAGGGGGGAAAGTACGAGCAGTACTTC. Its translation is CASSFLRRQGGKYEQYF.

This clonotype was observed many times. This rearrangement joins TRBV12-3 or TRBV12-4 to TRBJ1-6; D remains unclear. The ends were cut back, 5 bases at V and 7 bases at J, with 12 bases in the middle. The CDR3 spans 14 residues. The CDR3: CASSPRTENSPLHF. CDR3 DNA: TGTGCCAGCAGTCCACGGACGGAAAATTCACCCCTCCACTTT.

In DNA, the CDR3 is TGCGCCAGCAGCGAACCGGGCACGAGCACTGAAGCTTTCTTT. It codes for CASSEPGTSTEAFF. The chain couples TRBV5-1 to TRBJ1-1, with D unclear. The V gene's germline CDR1 is SGHRS and CDR2 YFSETQ. The CDR3 consists of 14 residues. V was cut by 4 bases and J by 4 bases, with 14 bases left in between.

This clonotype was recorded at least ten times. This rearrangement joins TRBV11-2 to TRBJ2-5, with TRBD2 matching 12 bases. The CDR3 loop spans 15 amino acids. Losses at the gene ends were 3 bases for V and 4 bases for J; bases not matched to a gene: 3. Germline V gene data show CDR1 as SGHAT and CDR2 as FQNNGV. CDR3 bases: TGTGCCAGCAGCTTTACTAGCGGGGGGAGAGAGACCCAGTACTTC. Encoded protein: CASSFTSGGRETQYF. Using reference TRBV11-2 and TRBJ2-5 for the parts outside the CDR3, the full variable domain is EAGVAQSPRYKIIEKRQSVAFWCNPISGHATLYWYQQILGQGPKLLIQFQNNGVVDDSQLPKDRFSAERLKGVDSTLKIQPAKLEDSAVYLCASSFTSGGRETQYFGPGTRLLVL.

CDR3 region: CARGTGTGTQYF. CDR3 bases: TGTGCCCGCGGGACAGGGACGGGGACCCAGTACTTC. The V gene is TRBV30, the J gene TRBJ2-5, with 9 bases aligning to TRBD1. The J segment lost 7 bases and the V segment lost 8 bases, leaving 8 bases of the junction unmatched. The CDR3 sequence is 12 residues long. The germline gives CDR1 GTSNPN, CDR2 SVGIG (reference sequence).

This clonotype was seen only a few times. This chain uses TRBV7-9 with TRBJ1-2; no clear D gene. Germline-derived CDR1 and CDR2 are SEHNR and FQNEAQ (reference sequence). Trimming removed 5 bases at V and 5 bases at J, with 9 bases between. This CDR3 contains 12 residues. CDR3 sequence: CASSHLQYGYTF. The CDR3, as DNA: TGTGCCAGCAGCCATCTACAGTATGGCTACACCTTC.

The CDR3 sequence: CSVELTSRGYTF. The CDR3 DNA follows: TGCAGCGTTGAGCTCACGTCAAGAGGCTACACCTTC. This sequence joins TRBV29-1 and TRBJ1-2, with D unclear. Germline-derived CDR1 and CDR2 are SQVTM and ANQGSEA. Trimming removed 3 bases from V and 8 bases from J, with 13 bases in between. This CDR3 contains 12 residues.

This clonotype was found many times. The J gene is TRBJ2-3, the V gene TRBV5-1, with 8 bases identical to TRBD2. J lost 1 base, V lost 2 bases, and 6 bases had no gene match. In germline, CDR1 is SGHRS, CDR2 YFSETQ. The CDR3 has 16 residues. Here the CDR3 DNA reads TGCGCCAGCAGCTTCGACCTAGCGGGTGGCACAGATACGCAGTATTTT. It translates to CASSFDLAGGTDTQYF.

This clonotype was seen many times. In DNA, the CDR3 is TGCGCCAGCAGCTTGGAGGCAGGGAGGACACGGTACTTC. Translated, it gives CASSLEAGRTRYF. The rearrangement links TRBV5-1 to TRBJ2-7; D perhaps matches TRBD2 (6 bases). Germline values: CDR1 SGHRS, CDR2 YFSETQ. V gave up 0 bases and J gave up 12 bases, with 16 bases separating them. The CDR3 spans 13 residues.

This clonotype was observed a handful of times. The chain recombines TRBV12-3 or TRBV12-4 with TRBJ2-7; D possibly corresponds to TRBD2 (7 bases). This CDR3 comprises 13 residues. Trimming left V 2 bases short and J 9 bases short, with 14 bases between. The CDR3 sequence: CASSLLGGAWQYF. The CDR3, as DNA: TGTGCCAGCAGTTTACTAGGGGGGGCGTGGCAGTACTTC.